Listed below are T cell receptor beta chains from one sample, sequenced in a study of Ad26.COV2.S vaccination and SARS-CoV-2 variants. Sequencing used immunoSEQ multiplex PCR; TCRdb keeps in-frame clones, though not all of them. The table has about 680,000 clones, 80% to 90% seen once; the top ten hold about 1.5%. The sequenced sample was peripheral blood, obtained in a trial of Ad26.COV2.S vaccine versus placebo. Source of these receptors: a person between 18 and 65 years old who received the Ad26.COV2.S COVID-19 vaccine or a placebo. Each CDR3 is given with its conserved first and last residue. The order of the fields is D gene, V gene, clone size, J gene, CDR3 DNA, CDR3 protein. The D gene is left open where the match is weak. Size is omitted from some rows. Given values are once, few, many or a class for expanded clones.

D gene: TRBD2
V gene: TRBV2
clone size: .
J gene: TRBJ2-3
CDR3 DNA: TGTGCCAGCAGTGAAACGGGTAGCGGGAGTGGCGATACGCAGTATTTT
CDR3 protein: CASSETGSGSGDTQYF

D gene: TRBD2
V gene: TRBV10-3
clone size: .
J gene: TRBJ2-1
CDR3 DNA: TGTGCCATCAGGGGAGTTAGCGGGGGGAACAATGAGCAGTTCTTC
CDR3 protein: CAIRGVSGGNNEQFF

D gene: .
V gene: TRBV30
clone size: once
J gene: TRBJ1-1
CDR3 DNA: TGTGCCTGGTCCAGGGATTTTATGAACACTGAAGCTTTCTTT
CDR3 protein: CAWSRDFMNTEAFF

D gene: TRBD2
V gene: TRBV3-1/TRBV3-2
clone size: .
J gene: TRBJ2-3
CDR3 DNA: TGTGCCAGCAGCCAAGTGGCGGGGGGCTCAGATACGCAGTATTTT
CDR3 protein: CASSQVAGGSDTQYF

D gene: TRBD1
V gene: TRBV6-1
clone size: .
J gene: TRBJ2-7
CDR3 DNA: TGTGCCAGCAGTGATTCGGGACAGGCATACGAGCAGTACTTC
CDR3 protein: CASSDSGQAYEQYF

D gene: .
V gene: TRBV3-1/TRBV3-2
clone size: .
J gene: TRBJ2-1
CDR3 DNA: TGTGCCAGCAGCCAAGTTGGGTCCTACAATGAGCAGTTCTTC
CDR3 protein: CASSQVGSYNEQFF

D gene: .
V gene: TRBV24-1
clone size: .
J gene: TRBJ1-1
CDR3 DNA: TGTGCCACCAGTGACCCGGGGCAGGGGAACACTGAAGCTTTCTTT
CDR3 protein: CATSDPGQGNTEAFF

D gene: .
V gene: TRBV7-2
clone size: .
J gene: TRBJ1-2
CDR3 DNA: TGTGCCAGCAGCTTTTTGAAAGGGGGTAACTATGGCTACACCTTC
CDR3 protein: CASSFLKGGNYGYTF

D gene: TRBD1
V gene: TRBV5-1
clone size: .
J gene: TRBJ1-1
CDR3 DNA: TGCGCCAGCAGAACGGACAGGAGCGGCACTGAAGCTTTCTTT
CDR3 protein: CASRTDRSGTEAFF

D gene: .
V gene: TRBV10-3
clone size: .
J gene: TRBJ1-2
CDR3 DNA: TGTGCCATCACCCCGACAGAGAACTATGGCTACACCTTC
CDR3 protein: CAITPTENYGYTF

D gene: .
V gene: TRBV3-1/TRBV3-2
clone size: .
J gene: TRBJ1-2
CDR3 DNA: TGTGCCAGCAGCCAAGATTATGGCTACACCTTC
CDR3 protein: CASSQDYGYTF

D gene: TRBD1
V gene: TRBV6-5
clone size: .
J gene: TRBJ2-2
CDR3 DNA: TGTGCCACCGGGGGACAGGGGATCTCCGGGGAGCTGTTTTTT
CDR3 protein: CATGGQGISGELFF

D gene: .
V gene: TRBV3-1/TRBV3-2
clone size: .
J gene: TRBJ2-3
CDR3 DNA: TGTGCCAGCAGCCCCCAGAGGGGCAGAGATACGCAGTATTTT
CDR3 protein: CASSPQRGRDTQYF

D gene: .
V gene: TRBV5-6
clone size: .
J gene: TRBJ2-7
CDR3 DNA: TGTGCCAGCAGCTTTGGGGGGGCAGGGGGGGCCTACGAGCAGTACTTC
CDR3 protein: CASSFGGAGGAYEQYF

D gene: .
V gene: TRBV5-8
clone size: .
J gene: TRBJ2-3
CDR3 DNA: TGTGCCAGCACTTCACTTGGACACACAGATACGCAGTATTTT
CDR3 protein: CASTSLGHTDTQYF